This TCR beta chain was recovered during a study of human T cells and chemical hapten exposure. Per the study methods: Sequenced samples showed a median of approximately 96,000 TCRs each, with counts running from 23,224 to 690,600. TCRdb used MiXCR to reprocess the RACE reads, holding one entry per CDR3 protein. These V and J calls originate from TCRdb's pipeline instead of the authors' own analysis. The table records about 87,000 distinct CDR3 sequences, roughly 8.8% of them present only once. This clonotype appeared many times. Antigen: not known. Time point reported: pre-sensitization, week 0. Stated treatment: therapeutic diphenylcyclopropenone sensitization with weekly scalp DPC. The study enrolled 18 to 70-year-old alopecia patients suitable for DPC. The V gene's germline CDR1 is SGHRS and CDR2 YFSETQ. With V trimmed by 4 bases and J by 6 bases, 5 bases remained unmatched. The CDR3 contains 15 residues.

General study points: Among TCRs, those above 1 in 1000 frequency were unaffected by DPC sensitization. While controls formed fewer of them, expanded TCRs formed significantly more large CDR3 similarity clusters.

Material: whole blood, obtained in connection with sensitization to the hapten diphenylcyclopropenone (DPC). V gene TRBV5-1 combines with J gene TRBJ2-2; TRBD1 agrees at 11 bases. This receptor was taken from a woman aged 40 to 55 with alopecia areata. Some clones in this sample may be carry-over from other donors' samples. CDR3: CASSPDRGQAGELFF. In DNA form, the CDR3 reads TGCGCCAGCAGCCCGGACAGGGGGCAGGCCGGGGAGCTGTTTTTT. Combining the CDR3 with reference TRBV5-1 and TRBJ2-2 gives the whole variable domain KAGVTQTPRYLIKTRGQQVTLSCSPISGHRSVSWYQQTPGQGLQFLFEYFSETQRNKGNFPGRFSGRQFSNSRSEMNVSTLELGDSALYLCASSPDRGQAGELFFGEGSRLTVL.